These 13 T cell receptor beta chains originate from one sample sequenced in a study of T cell repertoires in cytomegalovirus infection. Their recognized antigens are unknown. TCRdb reprocessed the reads with MiXCR, giving one entry per CDR3 protein. Among 550,000 to 850,000 distinct CDR3 sequences listed, roughly a third were seen once. The source material was cultured PBMCs, sampled from culture after CMV antigen stimulation. The receptor set was obtained from a human donor in good health (CMV status not recorded). Some clones in this sample may be carry-over from other donors' samples.

This clonotype was picked up a small number of times. This chain joins TRBV5-1 and TRBJ2-7; TRBD1 aligns across 9 bases. CDR1 and CDR2 (germline): SGHRS, YFSETQ. The V segment lost 0 bases and the J segment 2 bases; nucleotides outside the gene matches: 6. The CDR3 spans 16 residues. CDR3: CASSLGGTGPTYEQYF. The DNA for the CDR3 is TGCGCCAGCAGCTTGGGAGGGACAGGGCCTACCTACGAGCAGTACTTC.

This chain connects TRBV4-2 to TRBJ2-7; D gene unclear. The germline CDR1 and CDR2 sequences are LGHNA and YNFKEQ. Trimming left V 0 bases short and J 0 bases short, with 9 bases between. This CDR3 has 15 amino acids. Here the CDR3 reads CASSQEGVASYEQYF. CDR3 bases: TGTGCCAGCAGCCAAGAAGGAGTAGCCTCCTACGAGCAGTACTTC.

This clonotype was found a few times. The chain has TRBV7-6 and TRBJ1-3; D call uncertain. The CDR3 sequence is 13 residues long. Germline V CDR1 and CDR2: SGHVS, FNYEAQ. Trimming cost V 5 bases and J 8 bases, with 13 bases left between them. Written as DNA, the CDR3 is TGTGCCAGCAGCCGGAGGAGGGCGGACACCATATATTTT. Residues: CASSRRRADTIYF.

This clonotype showed up many times. The chain links TRBV7-2 to TRBJ2-1; D call uncertain. The length of the CDR3 is 12 residues. Trimming took off 5 bases at V and 2 bases at J, with 4 bases between the two ends. CDR1 SGHTA and CDR2 FQGNSA come from the germline V gene. The DNA for the CDR3 is TGTGCCAGCAGCGCACCCTACAATGAGCAGTTCTTC. This gives the protein CASSAPYNEQFF.

The sample holds a few counts of this clonotype. V usage is TRBV7-6 and J usage is TRBJ1-4, with D possibly being TRBD1 (6 bases). With 1 base removed from V and 7 bases from J, the gap between germline ends came to 19 bases. CDR1 SGHVS and CDR2 FNYEAQ come from the germline V gene. CDR3 length: 17 amino acids. The DNA for the CDR3 is TGTGCCAGCAGCTTAGGACAACAGGGCGCGGAAGGTGAAAAACTGTTTTTT. This translates into CASSLGQQGAEGEKLFF.

This sequence joins TRBV6-5 and TRBJ1-2, with D maybe TRBD1 (5 bases). V was pared by 0 bases and J by 8 bases, with 16 bases between. In germline, CDR1 is MNHEY, CDR2 SVGAGI. CDR3 length: 15 amino acids. CDR3 amino acids: CASSYSRDFAGGYTF. The CDR3 nucleotides are TGTGCCAGCAGTTACTCCCGGGACTTCGCAGGGGGCTACACCTTC.

The rearrangement joins TRBV6-1 to TRBJ2-5, with D maybe TRBD1 (7 bases). The CDR3 spans 14 residues. Germline values: CDR1 MNHNS, CDR2 SASEGT. The V and J ends lost 4 bases and 4 bases respectively, with 13 bases between them. In DNA, the CDR3 is TGTGCCAGCAGTGTTAACAGGGGAGGAGAGACCCAGTACTTC. Its translation is CASSVNRGGETQYF.

The chain uses TRBV6-6 and TRBJ2-5, with unresolved D. There are 13 residues in the CDR3. The V gene's germline CDR1 is MNHNY and CDR2 SVGAGI (reference sequence). V lost 4 bases, J lost 5 bases, and 11 bases lay in between. This chain's CDR3 is CASSSSIGETQYF. CDR3 DNA sequence: TGTGCCAGCAGTTCGTCGATTGGGGAGACCCAGTACTTC.

The gene calls are TRBV29-1 and TRBJ2-2; 10 bases map to TRBD1. CDR3 length: 16 amino acids. With V trimmed by 6 bases and J by 1 base, 8 bases remained unmatched. Looked up from germline, CDR1 is SQVTM and CDR2 is ANQGSEA. CDR3 protein: CSVGQGVWRNTGELFF. DNA of the CDR3: TGCAGCGTAGGACAGGGGGTATGGAGGAACACCGGGGAGCTGTTTTTT.

V and J are TRBV12-3 or TRBV12-4 and TRBJ1-1; a possible D gene is TRBD1 (6 bases). V was cut by 7 bases and J by 3 bases, with 15 bases left in between. The CDR3 has 14 residues. CDR3 nucleotides: TGTGCCAGCACCTTGAGGGGGGGGTACACTGAAGCTTTCTTT. Protein product: CASTLRGGYTEAFF.

This clonotype turned up a few times. The V call is TRBV6-2 or TRBV6-3, the J call TRBJ2-1; 10 bases are shared with TRBD1. The germline V gene has CDR1 MNHEY and CDR2 SVGEGT. The CDR3 spans 18 residues. Trimming took 6 bases from V and 7 from J; bases not matched to a gene: 18. CDR3 coding DNA: TGTGCCAGCAGCAGACCCGTAACCGGGACAGGGGTTCGGAATGAGCAGTTCTTC. Protein sequence: CASSRPVTGTGVRNEQFF.

This clonotype was recorded a few times. The chain is built from TRBV2 and TRBJ2-2; TRBD2 might be the D (6 bases). Looked up from germline, CDR1 is SNHLY and CDR2 is FYNNEI. Trimming shortened V by 6 bases and J by 6 bases, and 14 bases separated the two germline ends. The CDR3 consists of 14 residues. The CDR3 here is CASRAAGRSGELFF. In nucleotides, the CDR3 is TGTGCCAGCAGGGCGGCGGGAAGATCCGGGGAGCTGTTTTTT.

The gene calls are TRBV7-6 and TRBJ2-1; TRBD2 aligns across 7 bases. With V trimmed by 4 bases and J by 5 bases, 11 bases remained unmatched. The V gene's germline CDR1 is SGHVS and CDR2 FNYEAQ. This CDR3 has 16 amino acids. Here the CDR3 reads CASSSRFSGLNNEQFF. Here the CDR3 DNA reads TGTGCCAGCAGCTCCAGGTTTAGCGGGCTGAACAATGAGCAGTTCTTC.